Here is one T cell receptor beta chain with its context. Its antigen is unknown. Per-base quality was not reported, and no clone a single base away is much larger than it. According to the study, the label for this sample's time point signals: cycle 1 day 1 (C1D1), immediately before nivolumab initiation. All trial patients had relapsed after autologous stem cell transplantation, with cohorts A, B and C differing in prior brentuximab vedotin exposure. A total of approximately 51 patients with relapsed/refractory classical Hodgkin lymphoma made up the trial cohort, and each patient's best overall response was complete response, partial response or progressive disease. Trial patients were treated with single-agent nivolumab in the multi-cohort phase II CheckMate 205 trial. An independent review committee assessed best overall response by applying the 2007 International Working Group response criteria. PBMCs from the trial were collected at three points: immediately before nivolumab initiation (C1D1), and during therapy at cycle 2 day 1 and cycle 4 day 1. After peripheral blood was drawn into 8 mL Vacutainer Cell Preparation Tubes, PBMCs were isolated by centrifugation and then cryopreserved.

Genomic DNA was extracted with the Qiagen DNeasy kit from unsorted PBMCs and from negatively selected CD4+ and CD8+ fractions. Using primers that anneal to V and J segments, immunoSEQ multiplex PCR amplified the TCR beta CDR3 regions. Amplification bias was minimized using a synthetic immune receptor repertoire, and residual bias was removed computationally after sequencing. Under the source paper's analysis protocol: Repertoire diversity was quantified as the Shannon entropy index using custom Python scripts. The unsorted, CD4+ and CD8+ repertoires were each analyzed separately, with the exception of combined analyses, where CD4+ and CD8+ sequences were merged in silico. Clonal expansion was defined as at least a 2-fold frequency increase after treatment relative to C1D1, with a pseudocount of 0.5 for undetected baseline clones. Singleton clones were defined as clones with 0 or 1 copy at C1D1, and non-singleton clones were defined as clones with 2 or more copies. Clones expanded in unsorted samples were assigned a CD4+, CD8+ or unknown annotation through matching of protein sequences in sorted samples from the same patient. Diversity changes from C1D1 to C4D1 were tested in paired samples using Wilcoxon tests. Held by TCRdb, this immuneACCESS table contains in-frame sequences only and omits some clones. Under half of the omission traces to an unresolved V gene where checked; the cause of the rest is unknown. V, J and clone size reflect that table, while D and trimming were determined from the DNA. For this sample the table gives some 10,000 clones, of which around 84% were detected only once. The top ten clones comprise about 30% of the sample.

This sample stems from a study of PD-1 blockade in classical Hodgkin lymphoma (dated by TCRdb to about 2020). With regard to the full study: Nivolumab dosing was 3 mg/kg intravenously every 2 weeks, continuing until either disease progression or unacceptable toxicity. The study used CyTOF and TCR beta sequencing to define a peripheral blood immune signature of response to PD-1 blockade in classical Hodgkin lymphoma. Points the paper makes about the study in general: Diversity was lower in patients who began nivolumab less than 1 year after ASCT, so these patients were left out of later analyses to avoid confounding by immune reconstitution. Baseline TCR diversity was reported to be lower in newly diagnosed patients than in healthy donors and to be lower still in relapsed/refractory patients. Among trial patients, those achieving complete response had baseline diversity similar to that of newly diagnosed patients, while diversity was significantly lower in partial responders and progressors. By C4D1, a significant rise was seen in CD4+ TCR diversity but not in CD8+ TCR diversity (p=0.0027 vs p=0.16), and the rise was most apparent among complete responders (p=0.02). Only a single clinical trial cohort was studied, and what caused the repertoire differences, possibly disease activity or prior therapy, remained undefined.

The CDR3 measures 13 amino acids from cysteine to phenylalanine. Of the read, only the CDR3 DNA is kept; its 39 bases are in frame from base 1. Looking up the germline V gene yields CDR1 KGHSH and CDR2 LQKENI. V is pared back by 8 bases and J by 2 bases, with 9 bases lying between the germline termini. The chain employs TRBV18 and TRBJ2-2, with TRBD1 tentatively as D gene (6 bases match). The source was peripheral blood mononuclear cells (PBMCs), collected at baseline. The TCR originated in a human donor with classical Hodgkin lymphoma. CDR3 sequence: CASPDRNTGELFF. The DNA sequence follows: TGTGCCAGCCCGGACAGAAACACCGGGGAGCTGTTTTTT.